This TCR beta chain was identified in a study of blood T cell repertoires in COVID-19. Participants spanned ages about 18 to 90 years and resided in roughly 26 US areas. Clones were read by immunoSEQ multiplex PCR, and TCRdb kept only the in-frame ones, dropping some. The sample includes 250,000 or so clones, roughly 88% seen only once; the top ten take approximately 2.5%. Germline loops: CDR1 SNHLY, CDR2 FYNNEI. The CDR3 is made up of 16 amino acids. V was clipped by 6 bases and J by 0 bases, with 18 bases between them. The receptor was derived from a woman aged 40 to 50 with acute COVID-19. Source material: PBMCs or T cells enriched from blood (not recorded which). The chain joins TRBV2 to TRBJ2-7; D possibly corresponds to TRBD2 (5 bases). CDR3 DNA: TGTGCCAGCAGGCCCCTCGAGGGTTTCAGCTCCTACGAGCAGTACTTC. It is translated as CASRPLEGFSSYEQYF.